This is a list of T cell receptor beta chains from one sample in a study of T cells expressing NK-cell markers. From the 5' RACE reads, TCRdb lists one entry per CDR3 protein and no DNA. The repertoire table contains about 410,000 distinct CDR3 sequences. Sample: blood T cells: a sorted CD56 or NKG2C T cell subset, CD4+ or CD8+ T cells, or bulk PBMC T cells (not recorded which). The receptors originated from a woman in her forties or fifties in good health. Each CDR3 is given with its conserved first and last residue.

j_gene: TRBJ2-3
v_gene: TRBV29-1
CDR3aa: CSVDVAGAIDTQYF

j_gene: TRBJ2-1
v_gene: TRBV24-1
CDR3aa: CATSDSGLAGGLSSYNEQFF

j_gene: TRBJ1-5
v_gene: TRBV20-1
CDR3aa: CSARGSGTENNQPQHF

j_gene: TRBJ2-1
v_gene: TRBV3-1
CDR3aa: CASSYSRTVENNEQFF

j_gene: TRBJ2-7
v_gene: TRBV12-3/TRBV12-4
CDR3aa: CASRDEGGSRSYEQYF

j_gene: TRBJ2-5
v_gene: TRBV5-1
CDR3aa: CASSRDSGILETQYF

j_gene: TRBJ2-1
v_gene: TRBV6-2/TRBV6-3
CDR3aa: CASVAGGEQFF

j_gene: TRBJ2-3
v_gene: TRBV20-1
CDR3aa: CSAPAASSTDTQYF

j_gene: TRBJ2-7
v_gene: TRBV25-1
CDR3aa: CASSDPADRYAYEQYF

j_gene: TRBJ2-3
v_gene: TRBV25-1
CDR3aa: CATSTGGITDTQYF

j_gene: TRBJ1-1
v_gene: TRBV2
CDR3aa: CASRTLQGATEAFF

j_gene: TRBJ2-1
v_gene: TRBV6-5
CDR3aa: CASRDRGGLAVQFF

j_gene: TRBJ2-7
v_gene: TRBV7-3
CDR3aa: CASSLSVLGSYEQYF

j_gene: TRBJ2-1
v_gene: TRBV2
CDR3aa: CASRGQGLVEQFF

j_gene: TRBJ2-7
v_gene: TRBV12-3/TRBV12-4
CDR3aa: CASSPLGRGYEQYF

j_gene: TRBJ1-4
v_gene: TRBV7-9
CDR3aa: CASSLEDRINEKLFF

j_gene: TRBJ2-3
v_gene: TRBV29-1
CDR3aa: CSVPIDNTDTQYF

j_gene: TRBJ2-7
v_gene: TRBV4-1
CDR3aa: CASSQDRLIGATVSYEQYF

j_gene: TRBJ2-2
v_gene: TRBV6-5
CDR3aa: CASSRDRGNSGELFF

j_gene: TRBJ1-1
v_gene: TRBV6-2/TRBV6-3
CDR3aa: CASTSEPQGAEAFF

j_gene: TRBJ2-3
v_gene: TRBV7-8
CDR3aa: CASSLQSSGRSGWVYF

j_gene: TRBJ2-1
v_gene: TRBV20-1
CDR3aa: CSARPSSGRAVPNEQFF

j_gene: TRBJ1-1
v_gene: TRBV7-6
CDR3aa: CASSPAGLEAFF

j_gene: TRBJ1-2
v_gene: TRBV25-1
CDR3aa: CASSSPGSNYGYTF

j_gene: TRBJ2-7
v_gene: TRBV23-1
CDR3aa: CASSQSWASQWVTYEQYF

j_gene: TRBJ2-7
v_gene: TRBV30
CDR3aa: CAWSVRGRYSYEQYF